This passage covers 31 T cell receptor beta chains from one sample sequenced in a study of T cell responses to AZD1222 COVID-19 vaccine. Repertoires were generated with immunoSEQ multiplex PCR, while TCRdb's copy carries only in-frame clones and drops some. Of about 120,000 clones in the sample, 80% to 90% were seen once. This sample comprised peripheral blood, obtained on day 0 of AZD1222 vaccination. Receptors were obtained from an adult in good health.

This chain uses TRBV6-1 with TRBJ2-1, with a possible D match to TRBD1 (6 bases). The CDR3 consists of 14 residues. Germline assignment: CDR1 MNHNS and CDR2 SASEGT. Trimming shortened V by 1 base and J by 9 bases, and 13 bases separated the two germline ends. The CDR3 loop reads CASSEGTASGEQFF. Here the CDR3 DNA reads TGTGCCAGCAGTGAAGGGACAGCTTCGGGTGAGCAGTTCTTC.

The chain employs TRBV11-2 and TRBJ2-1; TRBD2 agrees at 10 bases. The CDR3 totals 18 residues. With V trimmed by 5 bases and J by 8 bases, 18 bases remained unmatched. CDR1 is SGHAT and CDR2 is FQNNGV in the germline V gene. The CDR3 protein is CASSRDSRLAGGNYEQFF. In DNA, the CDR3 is TGTGCCAGCAGCCGGGACAGCCGACTAGCGGGCGGCAATTATGAGCAGTTCTTC.

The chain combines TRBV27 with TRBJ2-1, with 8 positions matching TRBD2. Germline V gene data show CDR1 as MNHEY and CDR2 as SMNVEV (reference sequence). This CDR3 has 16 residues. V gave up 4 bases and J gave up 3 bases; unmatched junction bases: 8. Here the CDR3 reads CASSSTGTSNYNEQFF. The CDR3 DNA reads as TGTGCCAGCAGTTCCACCGGGACTAGTAACTACAATGAGCAGTTCTTC.

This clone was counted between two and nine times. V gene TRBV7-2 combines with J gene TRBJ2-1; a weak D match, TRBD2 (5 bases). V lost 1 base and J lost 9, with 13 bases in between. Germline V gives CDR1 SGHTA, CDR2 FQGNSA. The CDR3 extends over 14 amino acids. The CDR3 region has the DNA TGTGCCAGCAGCTTAGGAGGGCCGGTAATTGAGCAGTTCTTC. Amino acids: CASSLGGPVIEQFF.

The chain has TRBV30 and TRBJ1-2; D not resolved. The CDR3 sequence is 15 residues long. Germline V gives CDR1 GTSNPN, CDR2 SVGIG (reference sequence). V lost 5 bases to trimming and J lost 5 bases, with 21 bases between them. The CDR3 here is CAWVPPGPAPYGYTF. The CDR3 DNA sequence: TGTGCCTGGGTGCCACCGGGCCCTGCTCCGTATGGCTACACCTTC.

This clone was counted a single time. CDR3 DNA: TGTGCCAGCAGCTTCTCAGGGGCGCCCGGTGAAAAACTGTTTTTT. Its protein product is CASSFSGAPGEKLFF. V and J are TRBV7-6 and TRBJ1-4; perhaps TRBD1 as D (6 bases). CDR3 length: 15 residues. CDR1 and CDR2 from the germline V gene are SGHVS and FNYEAQ. V lost 3 bases and J 7 bases, leaving 15 bases between the germline ends.

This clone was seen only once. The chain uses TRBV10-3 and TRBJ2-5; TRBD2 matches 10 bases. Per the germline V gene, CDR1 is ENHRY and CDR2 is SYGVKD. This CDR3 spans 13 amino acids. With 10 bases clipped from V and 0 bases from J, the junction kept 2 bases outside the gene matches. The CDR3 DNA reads TGTGCCACCGGGACTAGCGACCAAGAGACCCAGTACTTC. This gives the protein CATGTSDQETQYF.

CDR3 in amino acids: CSAKREAQYF. The CDR3, as DNA: TGCAGTGCTAAGCGGGAGGCGCAGTATTTT. The gene calls are TRBV20-1 and TRBJ2-3; TRBD2 matches 9 bases. J gave up 10 bases and V 4 bases, and 0 bases lay outside the gene matches. Per germline, CDR1 DFQATT and CDR2 SNEGSKA (reference sequence). CDR3 length: 10 residues.

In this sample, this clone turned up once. CDR3 DNA sequence: TGTGCCAGCAGCTTGGGCAGGGACCGGGGGTCACCCCTCCACTTT. Its translation: CASSLGRDRGSPLHF. The rearrangement joins TRBV5-4 to TRBJ1-6, with a tentative D call TRBD1 (5 bases). The ends were cut back, 0 bases at V and 10 bases at J, with 14 bases in the middle. Germline CDR1 SGHNT, CDR2 YYREEE (reference sequence). CDR3 length equals 15 residues.

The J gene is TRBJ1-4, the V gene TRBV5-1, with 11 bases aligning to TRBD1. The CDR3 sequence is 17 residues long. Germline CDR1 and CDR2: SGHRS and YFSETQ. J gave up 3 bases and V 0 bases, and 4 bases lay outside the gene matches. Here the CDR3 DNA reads TGCGCCAGCAGCTTGGGGGACAGGGGGACGCCTAATGAAAAACTGTTTTTT. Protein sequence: CASSLGDRGTPNEKLFF.

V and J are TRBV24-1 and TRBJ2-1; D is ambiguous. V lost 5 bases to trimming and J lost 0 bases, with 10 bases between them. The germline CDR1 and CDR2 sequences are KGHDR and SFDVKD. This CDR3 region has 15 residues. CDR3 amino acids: CATSATTSSYNEQFF. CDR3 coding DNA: TGTGCCACCAGTGCCACGACCAGCTCCTACAATGAGCAGTTCTTC.

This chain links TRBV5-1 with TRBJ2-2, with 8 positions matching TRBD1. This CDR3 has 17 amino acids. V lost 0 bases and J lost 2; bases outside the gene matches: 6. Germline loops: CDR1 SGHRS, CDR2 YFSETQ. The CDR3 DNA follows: TGCGCCAGCAGCTTGGGGGGACAGGCAATAAACACCGGGGAGCTGTTTTTT. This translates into CASSLGGQAINTGELFF.

CDR3 residues: CASSLIAGNNYGYTF. In nucleotides, the CDR3 is TGCGCCAGCAGCTTGATCGCGGGAAATAACTATGGCTACACCTTC. The V and J genes are TRBV5-1 and TRBJ1-2; D uncertain. Germline V CDR1 and CDR2: SGHRS, YFSETQ. V shed 1 base and J shed 1 base, with 11 bases lying between them. CDR3 size: 15 residues.

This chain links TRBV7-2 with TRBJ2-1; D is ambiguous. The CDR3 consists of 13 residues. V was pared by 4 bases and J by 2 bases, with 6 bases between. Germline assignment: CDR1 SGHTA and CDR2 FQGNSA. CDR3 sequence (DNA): TGTGCCAGCAGCTCCTTTACCTACAATGAGCAGTTCTTC. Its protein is CASSSFTYNEQFF.

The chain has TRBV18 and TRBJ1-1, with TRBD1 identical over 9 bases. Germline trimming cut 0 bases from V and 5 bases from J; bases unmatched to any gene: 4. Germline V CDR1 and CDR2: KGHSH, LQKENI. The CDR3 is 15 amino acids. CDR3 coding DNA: TGTGCCAGCTCACCACCTAGGGACAGGGCAACTGAAGCTTTCTTT. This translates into CASSPPRDRATEAFF.

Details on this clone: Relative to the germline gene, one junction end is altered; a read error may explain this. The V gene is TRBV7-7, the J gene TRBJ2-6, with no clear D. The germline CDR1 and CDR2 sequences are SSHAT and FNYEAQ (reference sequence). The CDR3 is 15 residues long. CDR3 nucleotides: TGTGCTAGCAGCTTAGGCACCTCTGGGGCCAACGTCCTGACTTTC. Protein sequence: CASSLGTSGANVLTF.

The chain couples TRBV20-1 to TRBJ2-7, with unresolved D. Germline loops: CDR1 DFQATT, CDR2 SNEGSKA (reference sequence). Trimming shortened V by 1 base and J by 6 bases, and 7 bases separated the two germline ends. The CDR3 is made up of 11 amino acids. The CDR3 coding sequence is TGCAGTGCTAGAGGCCCCATCGAGCAGTACTTC. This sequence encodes CSARGPIEQYF.

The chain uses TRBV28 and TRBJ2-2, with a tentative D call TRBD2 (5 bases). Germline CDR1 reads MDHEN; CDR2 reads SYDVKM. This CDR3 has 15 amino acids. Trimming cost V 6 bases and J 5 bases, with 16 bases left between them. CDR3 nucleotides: TGTGCCAGCAGGAAGCCTCTCGGGGTGACCGGGGAGCTGTTTTTT. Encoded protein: CASRKPLGVTGELFF.

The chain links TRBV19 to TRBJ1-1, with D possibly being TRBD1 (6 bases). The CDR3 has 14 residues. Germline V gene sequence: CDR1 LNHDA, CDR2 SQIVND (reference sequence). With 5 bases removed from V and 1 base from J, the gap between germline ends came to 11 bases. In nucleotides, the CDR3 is TGTGCCAGTAGTCTTCACAGGGAGAACACTGAAGCTTTCTTT. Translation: CASSLHRENTEAFF.

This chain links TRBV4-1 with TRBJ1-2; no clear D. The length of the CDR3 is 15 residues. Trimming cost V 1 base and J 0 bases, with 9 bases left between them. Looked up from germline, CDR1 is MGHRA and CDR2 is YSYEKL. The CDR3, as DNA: TGCGCCAGCAGCCAAGGTCAGCCGACTAACTATGGCTACACCTTC. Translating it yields CASSQGQPTNYGYTF.

CDR3 DNA sequence: TGTGCCAGTAGCTACCGGGACAGCAACTATGGCTACACCTTC. It codes for CASSYRDSNYGYTF. V gene TRBV19 combines with J gene TRBJ1-2, with 7 bases identical to TRBD1. V trimming: 6 bases; J trimming: 2 bases; junction bases outside the gene matches: 6. The CDR3 is made up of 14 amino acids. Per germline, CDR1 LNHDA and CDR2 SQIVND (reference sequence).

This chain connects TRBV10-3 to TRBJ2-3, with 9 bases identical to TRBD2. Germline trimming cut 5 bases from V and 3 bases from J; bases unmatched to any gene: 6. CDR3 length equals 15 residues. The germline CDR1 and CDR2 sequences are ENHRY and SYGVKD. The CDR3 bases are TGTGCCATCAGTTTAGCGGGAGCGGGGACAGATACGCAGTATTTT. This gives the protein CAISLAGAGTDTQYF.

CDR3 bases: TGCGCCAGCAGCCCGCCGGCGAGGGAGAACACTGAAGCTTTCTTT. It codes for CASSPPARENTEAFF. The V gene is TRBV5-1, the J gene TRBJ1-1, with no clear D. V dropped 4 bases and J dropped 1 base, with 14 bases sitting between them. The CDR3 contains 15 residues. Germline-derived CDR1 and CDR2 are SGHRS and YFSETQ. The variable domain in full, completed from reference TRBV5-1 and TRBJ1-1, reads KAGVTQTPRYLIKTRGQQVTLSCSPISGHRSVSWYQQTPGQGLQFLFEYFSETQRNKGNFPGRFSGRQFSNSRSEMNVSTLELGDSALYLCASSPPARENTEAFFGQGTRLTVV.

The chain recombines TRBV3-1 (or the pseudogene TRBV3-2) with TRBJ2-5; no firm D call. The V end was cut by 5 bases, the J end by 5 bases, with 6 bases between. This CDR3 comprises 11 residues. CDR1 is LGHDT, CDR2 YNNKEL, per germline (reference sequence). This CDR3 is CASSGLETQYF. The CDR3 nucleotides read TGTGCCAGCAGCGGCCTGGAGACCCAGTACTTC.

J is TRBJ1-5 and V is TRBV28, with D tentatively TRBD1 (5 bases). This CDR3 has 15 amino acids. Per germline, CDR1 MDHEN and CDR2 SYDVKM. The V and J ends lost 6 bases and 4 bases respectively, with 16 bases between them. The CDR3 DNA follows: TGTGCCAGCAGCCTGGGGGGGGTCAGTAATCAGCCCCAGCATTTT. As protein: CASSLGGVSNQPQHF.

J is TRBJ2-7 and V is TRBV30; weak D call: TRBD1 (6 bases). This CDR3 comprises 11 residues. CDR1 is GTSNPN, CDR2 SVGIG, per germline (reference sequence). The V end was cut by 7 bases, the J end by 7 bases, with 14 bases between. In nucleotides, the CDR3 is TGTGCCTCGGGACATCGCAGAGAGCAGTACTTC. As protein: CASGHRREQYF.

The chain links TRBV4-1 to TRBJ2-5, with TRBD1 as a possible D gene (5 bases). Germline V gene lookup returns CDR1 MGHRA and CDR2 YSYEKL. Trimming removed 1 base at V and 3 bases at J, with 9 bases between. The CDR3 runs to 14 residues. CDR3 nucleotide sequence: TGCGCCAGCAGCCAAGCGCCCAGGGAAGAGACCCAGTACTTC. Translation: CASSQAPREETQYF.

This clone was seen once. The CDR3 DNA reads as TGTGCCAGCTCCGAGGTCGGAGGGCTCTGGAATGAGCAGTTCTTC. Its translation: CASSEVGGLWNEQFF. This chain joins TRBV18 and TRBJ2-1, with D perhaps TRBD2 (6 bases). The CDR3 consists of 15 residues. Trimming shortened V by 6 bases and J by 7 bases, and 19 bases separated the two germline ends. CDR1 and CDR2 (germline): KGHSH, LQKENI.

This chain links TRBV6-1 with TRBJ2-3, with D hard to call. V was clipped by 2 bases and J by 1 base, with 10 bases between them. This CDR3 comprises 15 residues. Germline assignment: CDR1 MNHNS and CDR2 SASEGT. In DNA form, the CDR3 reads TGTGCCAGCAGTGAAAGGGTGGGCGGCACAGATACGCAGTATTTT. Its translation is CASSERVGGTDTQYF.

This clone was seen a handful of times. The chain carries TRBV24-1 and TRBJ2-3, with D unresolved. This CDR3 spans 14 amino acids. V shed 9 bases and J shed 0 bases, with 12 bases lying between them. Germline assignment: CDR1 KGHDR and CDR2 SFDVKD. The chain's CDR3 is CATASGGSTDTQYF. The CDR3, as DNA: TGTGCCACCGCTTCAGGCGGTAGCACAGATACGCAGTATTTT.

CDR3 nucleotide sequence: TGCGCCAGCAGCGGCTCGGGACAGGGTATCGGCACAGATACGCAGTATTTT. Protein: CASSGSGQGIGTDTQYF. The rearrangement links TRBV5-1 to TRBJ2-3, with 9 bases matching TRBD1. This CDR3 comprises 17 residues. V trimming: 4 bases; J trimming: 1 base; junction bases outside the gene matches: 10. Germline lookup yields CDR1 SGHRS and CDR2 YFSETQ.